One and the same sample provided the 27 T cell receptor beta chains below, sequenced in a study of CD8 T cells in ankylosing spondylitis. What these receptors recognize is not known. Findings and limits, study-wide: What appeared characteristic of ankylosing spondylitis blood was a TCR beta motif of fewer than ten highly homologous variants.

TCRdb reprocessed the 5' RACE reads with MiXCR, giving one entry per CDR3 protein. The table shows 800,000 to 900,000 distinct CDR3 sequences, with approximately 12% occurring only once. Material: blood, either unsorted or a sorted T cell fraction (not recorded which). All receptors derive from a male donor with ankylosing spondylitis.

This clonotype was seen only a few times. The V call is TRBV6-2 or TRBV6-3, the J call TRBJ2-7; D is unresolved. V lost 5 bases and J 4 bases, leaving 9 bases between the germline ends. The CDR3 loop spans 12 amino acids. Germline loops: CDR1 MNHEY, CDR2 SVGEGT. The CDR3, as DNA: TGTGCCAGCAGTAATCGGCTTTACGAGCAGTACTTC. The encoded protein is CASSNRLYEQYF.

In its sample, this clonotype was seen many times. The chain recombines TRBV6-1 with TRBJ1-6; D possibly corresponds to TRBD1 (5 bases). Deletions cut 6 bases from V and 7 bases from J, with 13 bases between. Germline values: CDR1 MNHNS, CDR2 SASEGT. The CDR3 spans 14 residues. Written as DNA, the CDR3 is TGTGCCAGCAGCCCGCCCGGGGGGAATTCACCCCTCCACTTT. Translating it yields CASSPPGGNSPLHF.

The chain joins TRBV11-2 to TRBJ2-1; possible D gene TRBD2, 5 bases. The CDR3 has 13 amino acids. Germline V gene lookup returns CDR1 SGHAT and CDR2 FQNNGV. V was trimmed by 5 bases and J by 12 bases, leaving 17 bases between them. CDR3 nucleotide sequence: TGTGCCAGCAGCGGCCGAGGGTCCCTCAGGCAGTTCTTC. It translates to CASSGRGSLRQFF.

In this sample, this clonotype turned up a few times. This chain connects TRBV5-1 to TRBJ1-1; 8 nucleotides line up with TRBD1. The CDR3 loop spans 15 amino acids. J lost 6 bases, V lost 0 bases, and 7 bases had no gene match. Germline CDR1 is SGHRS and CDR2 is YFSETQ. The CDR3 loop reads CASSLAGLRGPEAFF. The CDR3 DNA follows: TGCGCCAGCAGCTTGGCAGGCCTCAGGGGGCCTGAAGCTTTCTTT.

The chain combines TRBV24-1 with TRBJ1-5; tentatively, D is TRBD1 (5 bases). CDR1 and CDR2 from the germline V gene are KGHDR and SFDVKD. Between the trimmed V and J ends, which lost 5 bases and 2 bases, there was a span of 12 bases. This CDR3 region has 15 residues. The CDR3 reads CATSVAGGGNQPQHF. The DNA of the CDR3 is TGTGCCACCAGTGTAGCCGGGGGAGGCAATCAGCCCCAGCATTTT.

This clonotype was counted a few times. The rearrangement joins TRBV4-3 to TRBJ1-1; D not resolved. Germline CDR1 LGHNA, CDR2 YSLEER. V was shortened by 0 bases and J by 0 bases, with 8 bases between the two germline ends. The CDR3 spans 15 residues. For the CDR3, the DNA is TGCGCCAGCAGCCAAGAGGCCAGCTTGAACACTGAAGCTTTCTTT. Translated, it gives CASSQEASLNTEAFF.

The rearrangement links TRBV15 to TRBJ2-2; D gene ambiguous. CDR3 length: 16 residues. Looked up from germline, CDR1 is LNHNV and CDR2 is YYDKDF (reference sequence). Deletions cut 0 bases from V and 3 bases from J, with 11 bases between. CDR3 amino acids: CATSRDPAIYTGELFF. In DNA form, the CDR3 reads TGTGCCACCAGCAGAGATCCGGCTATTTACACCGGGGAGCTGTTTTTT.

V is TRBV28 and J is TRBJ2-2, with D tentatively TRBD1 (6 bases). The CDR3 totals 15 residues. Germline values: CDR1 MDHEN, CDR2 SYDVKM. The V gene lost 6 bases and the J gene lost 6 bases, with 17 bases spanning the gap. The CDR3 region has the DNA TGTGCCAGCAGGAACGCGGACAGACGACCCGGGGAGCTGTTTTTT. It translates to CASRNADRRPGELFF.

The DNA of the CDR3 is TGTGCCAGCAGCTTTCTGGACAGGGCCCAAGAGACCCAGTACTTC. It yields the protein CASSFLDRAQETQYF. The chain is built from TRBV5-6 and TRBJ2-5, with 8 bases lining up with TRBD1. CDR1 and CDR2 (germline): SGHDT, YYEEEE. V gave up 2 bases and J gave up 1 base; unmatched junction bases: 4. The CDR3 consists of 15 residues.

This clonotype was counted a single time. This chain connects TRBV20-1 to TRBJ2-7; D may be TRBD2 (7 bases). From germline, CDR1 is DFQATT and CDR2 SNEGSKA (reference sequence). V was cut by 6 bases and J by 4 bases, with 25 bases left in between. This CDR3 region has 16 residues. DNA for the CDR3: TGCAGTGCCCAACCCGGGGGGCTCATTAATGGATACGAGCAGTACTTC. Amino acid sequence: CSAQPGGLINGYEQYF.

This clonotype was seen many times. The genes are TRBV5-1 and TRBJ2-1, with 7 bases lining up with TRBD1. V dropped 3 bases and J dropped 1; count of bases not matched to a gene: 13. CDR1 and CDR2 (germline): SGHRS, YFSETQ. This CDR3 has 18 residues. CDR3 amino acids: CASSSTTQGRKSYNEQFF. The CDR3 DNA sequence: TGCGCCAGCAGCTCAACTACACAGGGGCGGAAGTCCTACAATGAGCAGTTCTTC.

This chain joins TRBV3-1 and TRBJ2-5, with D maybe TRBD2 (6 bases). V was pared by 8 bases and J by 2 bases, with 12 bases between. CDR1 and CDR2 from the germline V gene are LGHDT and YNNKEL (reference sequence). The CDR3 is made up of 13 amino acids. The CDR3 here is CASGLTAQETQYF. The CDR3 DNA reads as TGTGCCAGCGGACTAACCGCTCAAGAGACCCAGTACTTC.

This clonotype was counted only a few times. The rearrangement links TRBV20-1 to TRBJ2-5; TRBD1 aligns across 7 bases. CDR1 and CDR2 (germline): DFQATT, SNEGSKA (reference sequence). This CDR3 contains 12 residues. Germline trimming cut 4 bases from V and 9 bases from J; bases unmatched to any gene: 8. The CDR3 nucleotides read TGCAGTGCTATTGACAGGGCTTGGGCCCAGTACTTC. Its protein is CSAIDRAWAQYF.

This clonotype was picked up many times. The chain recombines TRBV12-3 or TRBV12-4 with TRBJ2-2, with 8 bases identical to TRBD2. The CDR3 has 14 amino acids. The J segment lost 6 bases and the V segment lost 3 bases, leaving 3 bases of the junction unmatched. This CDR3 reads CASSFREGSGELFF. CDR3 sequence (DNA): TGTGCCAGCAGTTTCCGGGAGGGTTCCGGGGAGCTGTTTTTT.

The chain is built from TRBV7-2 and TRBJ2-7, with TRBD2 identical over 10 bases. The J segment lost 4 bases and the V segment lost 0 bases, leaving 6 bases of the junction unmatched. Germline lookup yields CDR1 SGHTA and CDR2 FQGNSA. The CDR3 has 16 amino acids. CDR3: CASSLARTSGDYEQYF. CDR3 bases: TGTGCCAGCAGCTTAGCCAGGACTAGCGGAGATTACGAGCAGTACTTC.

The rearrangement uses TRBV20-1 and TRBJ2-1, with D tentatively TRBD2 (5 bases). The V gene's germline CDR1 is DFQATT and CDR2 SNEGSKA (reference sequence). This CDR3 comprises 16 residues. V lost 2 bases, J lost 2 bases, and 16 bases lay in between. The CDR3 DNA reads TGCAGTGCTAGAAGACGAGGGCGGGCGACCTACAATGAGCAGTTCTTC. The encoded protein is CSARRRGRATYNEQFF.

This clonotype has a handful of counts. The CDR3 spells CASSVRGHSYEQYF. CDR3 bases: TGTGCCAGCAGCGTCCGGGGTCACTCCTACGAGCAGTACTTC. The chain uses TRBV7-2 and TRBJ2-7, with D maybe TRBD2 (5 bases). Looked up from germline, CDR1 is SGHTA and CDR2 is FQGNSA. This CDR3 contains 14 residues. V was trimmed by 5 bases and J by 0 bases, leaving 11 bases between them.

This sequence joins TRBV11-2 and TRBJ2-1; 10 bases match TRBD2. The CDR3 sequence is 19 residues long. The germline V gene has CDR1 SGHAT and CDR2 FQNNGV. Trimming took 1 base from V and 6 from J; bases not matched to a gene: 15. CDR3 bases: TGTGCCAGCAGCTTAGTCTCAAGCGGGAGGGCCCTGGTCTCCAATGAGCAGTTCTTC. Amino acids: CASSLVSSGRALVSNEQFF.

This clonotype was found a few times. The chain couples TRBV20-1 to TRBJ2-3; a weak D match, TRBD1 (5 bases). This CDR3 comprises 15 residues. V lost 5 bases, J lost 1 base, and 16 bases lay in between. Germline V CDR1 and CDR2: DFQATT, SNEGSKA (reference sequence). For the CDR3, the DNA is TGCAGTGCTGAAGACAGACAGTGGGGCACAGATACGCAGTATTTT. This gives the protein CSAEDRQWGTDTQYF.

The chain joins TRBV5-1 to TRBJ2-5; the match to TRBD2 covers 11 bases. The CDR3 extends over 14 amino acids. Losses at the gene ends were 4 bases for V and 4 bases for J; bases not matched to a gene: 3. CDR1 and CDR2 from the germline V gene are SGHRS and YFSETQ. The CDR3 sequence is CASSPTSGGETQYF. DNA for the CDR3: TGCGCCAGCAGCCCCACTAGCGGGGGAGAGACCCAGTACTTC. Variable domain in full (rest from reference TRBV5-1 and TRBJ2-5): KAGVTQTPRYLIKTRGQQVTLSCSPISGHRSVSWYQQTPGQGLQFLFEYFSETQRNKGNFPGRFSGRQFSNSRSEMNVSTLELGDSALYLCASSPTSGGETQYFGPGTRLLVL.

A few counts support this clonotype. The chain uses TRBV6-1 and TRBJ1-1; D is unclear. The CDR3 extends over 14 amino acids. Germline V gene data show CDR1 as MNHNS and CDR2 as SASEGT. V was clipped by 6 bases and J by 1 base, with 12 bases between them. CDR3 in DNA: TGTGCCAGCAGAAGACAAAGGTGGAACACTGAAGCTTTCTTT. This sequence encodes CASRRQRWNTEAFF.

The rearrangement links TRBV5-1 to TRBJ1-3; unclear D gene. This CDR3 is 12 amino acids long. V was cut by 4 bases and J by 4 bases, with 6 bases left in between. Germline V CDR1 and CDR2: SGHRS, YFSETQ. DNA for the CDR3: TGCGCCAGCAGCCCCATAGGAAACACCATATATTTT. This encodes CASSPIGNTIYF.

This clonotype has only a few counts. The V gene is TRBV6-1, the J gene TRBJ1-3; D is uncertain. The CDR3 is 15 amino acids. V was shortened by 7 bases and J by 3 bases, with 16 bases between the two germline ends. Germline CDR1 reads MNHNS; CDR2 reads SASEGT. The CDR3 DNA reads as TGTGCCAGCAACTTGAAGCCCGGGGTTGGAAACACCATATATTTT. The encoded protein is CASNLKPGVGNTIYF.

This clonotype was seen more than once but under ten times. The chain has TRBV20-1 and TRBJ2-7, with a tentative D call TRBD2 (5 bases). The CDR3 loop spans 15 amino acids. The V gene lost 6 bases and the J gene lost 4 bases, with 22 bases spanning the gap. The germline CDR1 and CDR2 sequences are DFQATT and SNEGSKA (reference sequence). The CDR3 is CSAGNLTGRLYEQYF. The CDR3 bases are TGCAGTGCCGGGAATTTAACGGGGAGATTATACGAGCAGTACTTC.

This clonotype was observed a few times. The chain is built from TRBV28 and TRBJ1-1, with unresolved D. Trimming pared 1 base from V and 6 bases from J, leaving 6 bases between. This CDR3 spans 12 amino acids. Germline V gene data show CDR1 as MDHEN and CDR2 as SYDVKM. CDR3 protein: CASSLFPAEAFF. CDR3 nucleotide sequence: TGTGCCAGCAGTTTATTTCCCGCTGAAGCTTTCTTT.

In its sample, this clonotype was seen once. This chain joins TRBV3-1 and TRBJ2-1; no clear D. Germline V CDR1 and CDR2: LGHDT, YNNKEL (reference sequence). The germline V and J ends were trimmed by 2 bases and 10 bases, with 9 bases remaining between them. The CDR3 is made up of 12 amino acids. The CDR3 sequence: CASSQSSGEQFF. CDR3 coding DNA: TGTGCCAGCAGCCAATCATCTGGGGAGCAGTTCTTC.

The chain carries TRBV18 and TRBJ2-1; TRBD2 agrees at 8 bases. The trim removed 3 bases at V and 3 bases at J, leaving 4 bases unmatched. CDR3 length: 15 residues. CDR1 is KGHSH, CDR2 LQKENI, per germline. In DNA, the CDR3 is TGTGCCAGCTCACCGGTAGCGGGAAACTACAATGAGCAGTTCTTC. Protein sequence: CASSPVAGNYNEQFF.